This entry lists 7 T cell receptor beta chains sequenced from one sample in a study of response to subunit inactivated influenza vaccine. In TCRdb, the RT-PCR reads were re-called with MiXCR into one record per CDR3 protein. Of 550,000 to 800,000 distinct CDR3 sequences in the sample, around 13% are singletons; the top ten hold less than 9%. The starting material was PBMCs from blood, obtained 14 to 15 days before vaccination. These receptors were collected from a man aged 50-60 years who received an inactivated influenza vaccine.

This clonotype showed up many times. The chain recombines TRBV20-1 with TRBJ1-1, with D possibly TRBD1 on 6 matching bases. Germline V CDR1 and CDR2: DFQATT, SNEGSKA (reference sequence). V gave up 1 base and J gave up 5 bases, with 11 bases separating them. This CDR3 has 13 residues. As DNA, the CDR3 is TGCAGTGCTAGAGTGGCAGGGGTAACTGAAGCTTTCTTT. This translates into CSARVAGVTEAFF.

This clonotype was seen only a few times. The chain employs TRBV27 and TRBJ1-5; D remains unclear. The length of the CDR3 is 15 residues. Germline lookup yields CDR1 MNHEY and CDR2 SMNVEV (reference sequence). Trimming took off 0 bases at V and 7 bases at J, with 13 bases between the two ends. CDR3 region: CASSLSAGIEQPQHF. In DNA, the CDR3 is TGTGCCAGCAGTTTATCGGCCGGTATCGAACAGCCCCAGCATTTT.

This chain uses TRBV20-1 with TRBJ2-7, with D possibly TRBD2 on 6 matching bases. Between the trimmed V and J ends, which lost 3 bases and 7 bases, there was a span of 19 bases. Looked up from germline, CDR1 is DFQATT and CDR2 is SNEGSKA (reference sequence). This CDR3 has 14 residues. As DNA, the CDR3 is TGCAGTGCTAGCGGGAGCTCCCTTTCGGATGAGCAGTACTTC. Its protein is CSASGSSLSDEQYF.

The rearrangement uses TRBV6-1 and TRBJ2-7; 7 bases agree with TRBD1. From germline, CDR1 is MNHNS and CDR2 SASEGT. The CDR3 consists of 14 residues. V lost 6 bases and J lost 5; bases outside the gene matches: 10. The CDR3, as DNA: TGTGCCAGCAGCCTCTACAGGGGCCCCCACGAGCAGTACTTC. Translated: CASSLYRGPHEQYF.

This chain links TRBV4-2 with TRBJ2-7, with 8 nucleotides matching TRBD1. The CDR3 has 15 residues. Germline values: CDR1 LGHNA, CDR2 YNFKEQ. V was clipped by 4 bases and J by 4 bases; unmatched bases: 9. CDR3 coding DNA: TGTGCCAGCAGCCCCTTCAACCAGGGGGCTTACGAGCAGTACTTC. This sequence encodes CASSPFNQGAYEQYF.

The table lists this clonotype with a few counts. The chain has TRBV4-1 and TRBJ2-7; either TRBD1 or TRBD2 may fit D (6 bases each). Trimming removed 0 bases at V and 3 bases at J, with 12 bases between. This CDR3 contains 15 residues. The germline V gene encodes CDR1 MGHRA and CDR2 YSYEKL. DNA of the CDR3: TGCGCCAGCAGCCAAGAAGCACAGGGAGGCTACGAGCAGTACTTC. Protein: CASSQEAQGGYEQYF.

Only a few counts were recorded for this clonotype. The chain carries TRBV29-1 and TRBJ2-7; no firm D call. Trimming removed 1 base from V and 5 bases from J, with 9 bases in between. The CDR3 totals 12 residues. CDR1 and CDR2 from the germline V gene are SQVTM and ANQGSEA. CDR3 DNA: TGCAGCGTTGAAGTTGCAGGCCACGAGCAGTACTTC. This codes for CSVEVAGHEQYF.